The clone carrying this T cell receptor beta chain was observed a few times. The antigen remains unidentified. Trimming took 5 bases from V and 6 from J; bases not matched to a gene: 11. The CDR3 contains 14 residues. The germline gives CDR1 DFQATT, CDR2 SNEGSKA (reference sequence). This sample is drawn from a study of identical twins. Findings and caveats of the study: Out-of-frame sharing of TCR alpha in monozygotic twins was underestimated by models. For out-of-frame beta sequences, excess twin sharing was weaker. Among out-of-frame alpha sequences shared by twins, low generation probability occurred in excess.

TCRdb ran MiXCR on the 5' RACE reads and lists one entry per CDR3 protein. The sample contains roughly 570,000 distinct CDR3 sequences, approximately 9.6% of which appear only once. This sample was also put to use in a study of yellow fever vaccine responses in identical twins.

The clonotype originates from a woman under 30 in good health. V and J are TRBV20-1 and TRBJ2-7, with 9 bases matching TRBD2. Sequencing used PBMCs. The CDR3 sequence: CSALRAGGLSEQYF. For the CDR3, the DNA is TGCAGTGCTCTAAGAGCGGGGGGCCTGTCCGAGCAGTACTTC.